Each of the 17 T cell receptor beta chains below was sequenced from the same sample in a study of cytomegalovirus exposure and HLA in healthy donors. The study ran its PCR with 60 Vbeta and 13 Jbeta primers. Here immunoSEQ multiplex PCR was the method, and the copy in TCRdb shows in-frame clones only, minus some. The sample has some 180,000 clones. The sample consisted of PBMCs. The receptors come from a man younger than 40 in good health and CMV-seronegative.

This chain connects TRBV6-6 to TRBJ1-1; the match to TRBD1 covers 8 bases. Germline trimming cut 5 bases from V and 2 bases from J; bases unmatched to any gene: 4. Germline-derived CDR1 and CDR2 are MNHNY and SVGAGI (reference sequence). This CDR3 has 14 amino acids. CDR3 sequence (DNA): TGTGCCAGCAGTCTACAGGGGGTTAACACTGAAGCTTTCTTT. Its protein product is CASSLQGVNTEAFF.

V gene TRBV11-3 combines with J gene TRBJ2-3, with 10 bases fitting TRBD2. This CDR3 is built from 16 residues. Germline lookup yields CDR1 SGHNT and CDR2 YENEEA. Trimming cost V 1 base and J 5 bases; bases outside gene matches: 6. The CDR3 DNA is TGTGCCAGCAGCTTAGTTGGGCTAGCGGGGGAAGATACGCAGTATTTT. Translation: CASSLVGLAGEDTQYF.

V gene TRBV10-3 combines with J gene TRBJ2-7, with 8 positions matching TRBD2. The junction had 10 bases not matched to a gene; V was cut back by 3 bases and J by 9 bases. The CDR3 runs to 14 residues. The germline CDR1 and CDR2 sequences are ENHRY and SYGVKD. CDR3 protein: CAISDGLAGAGQYF. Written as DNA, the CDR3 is TGTGCCATCAGTGACGGGCTAGCGGGCGCGGGGCAGTACTTC.

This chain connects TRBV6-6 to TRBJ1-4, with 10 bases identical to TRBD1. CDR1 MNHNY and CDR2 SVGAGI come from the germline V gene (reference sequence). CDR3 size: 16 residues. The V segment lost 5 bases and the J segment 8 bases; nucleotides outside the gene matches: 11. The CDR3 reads CASSQFPGTGDEKLFF. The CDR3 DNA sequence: TGTGCCAGCAGTCAGTTTCCCGGGACAGGGGACGAAAAACTGTTTTTT.

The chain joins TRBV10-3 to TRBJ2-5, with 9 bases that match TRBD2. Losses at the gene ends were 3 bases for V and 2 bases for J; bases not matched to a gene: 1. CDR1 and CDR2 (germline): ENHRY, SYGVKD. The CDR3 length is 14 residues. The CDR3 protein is CAISDSGRQETQYF. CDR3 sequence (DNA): TGTGCCATCAGTGATAGCGGGAGACAAGAGACCCAGTACTTC.

In DNA form, the CDR3 reads TGTGCCAGCACCTCCGGGACTGTACCCTACGAGCAGTACTTC. Protein: CASTSGTVPYEQYF. This chain joins TRBV25-1 and TRBJ2-7; perhaps TRBD2 as D (6 bases). Trimming took 7 bases from V and 2 from J, leaving 15 bases between them. This CDR3 is built from 14 residues. CDR1 is MGHDK, CDR2 SYGVNS, per germline.

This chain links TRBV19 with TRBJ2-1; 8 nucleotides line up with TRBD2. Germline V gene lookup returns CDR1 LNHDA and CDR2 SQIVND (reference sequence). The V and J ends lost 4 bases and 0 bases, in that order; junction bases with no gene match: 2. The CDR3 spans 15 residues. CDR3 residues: CASSKREGSYNEQFF. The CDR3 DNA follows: TGTGCCAGTAGTAAACGGGAGGGCTCCTACAATGAGCAGTTCTTC.

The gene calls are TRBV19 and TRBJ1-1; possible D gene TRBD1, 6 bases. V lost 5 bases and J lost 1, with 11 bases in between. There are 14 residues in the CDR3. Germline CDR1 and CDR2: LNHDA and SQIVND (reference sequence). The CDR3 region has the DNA TGTGCCAGTAGTGCAGGGGTTACGAACACTGAAGCTTTCTTT. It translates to CASSAGVTNTEAFF.

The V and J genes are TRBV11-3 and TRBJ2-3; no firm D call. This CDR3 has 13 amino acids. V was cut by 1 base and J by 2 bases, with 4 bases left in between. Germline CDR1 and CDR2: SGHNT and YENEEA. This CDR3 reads CASSLASTDTQYF. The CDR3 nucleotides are TGTGCCAGCAGCTTAGCTTCCACAGATACGCAGTATTTT.

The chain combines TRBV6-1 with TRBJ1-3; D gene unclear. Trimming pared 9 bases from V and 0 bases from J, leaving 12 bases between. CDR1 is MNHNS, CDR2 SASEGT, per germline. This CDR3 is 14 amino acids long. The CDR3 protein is CASRTAFSGNTIYF. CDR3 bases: TGTGCCAGTAGAACAGCCTTCTCTGGAAACACCATATATTTT.

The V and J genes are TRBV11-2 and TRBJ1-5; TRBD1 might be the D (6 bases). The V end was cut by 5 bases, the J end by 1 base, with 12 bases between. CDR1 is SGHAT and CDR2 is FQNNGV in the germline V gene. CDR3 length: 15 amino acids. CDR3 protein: CASSLGGGSNQPQHF. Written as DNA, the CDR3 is TGTGCCAGCAGCCTAGGAGGGGGAAGCAATCAGCCCCAGCATTTT. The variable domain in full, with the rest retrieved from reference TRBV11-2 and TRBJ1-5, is EAGVAQSPRYKIIEKRQSVAFWCNPISGHATLYWYQQILGQGPKLLIQFQNNGVVDDSQLPKDRFSAERLKGVDSTLKIQPAKLEDSAVYLCASSLGGGSNQPQHFGDGTRLSIL.

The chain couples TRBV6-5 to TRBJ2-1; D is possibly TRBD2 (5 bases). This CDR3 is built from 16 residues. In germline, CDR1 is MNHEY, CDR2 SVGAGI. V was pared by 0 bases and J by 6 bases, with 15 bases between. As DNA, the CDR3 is TGTGCCAGCAGTTACTCCACCGTGAGCGGCCCCAATGAGCAGTTCTTC. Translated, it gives CASSYSTVSGPNEQFF.

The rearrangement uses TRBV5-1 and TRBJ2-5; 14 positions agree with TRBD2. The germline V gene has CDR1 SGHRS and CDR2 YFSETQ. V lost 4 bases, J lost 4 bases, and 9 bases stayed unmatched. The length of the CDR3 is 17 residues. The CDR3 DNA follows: TGCGCCAGCAGCGTAGGACTAGCGGGGGGACTAGGAGAGACCCAGTACTTC. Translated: CASSVGLAGGLGETQYF.

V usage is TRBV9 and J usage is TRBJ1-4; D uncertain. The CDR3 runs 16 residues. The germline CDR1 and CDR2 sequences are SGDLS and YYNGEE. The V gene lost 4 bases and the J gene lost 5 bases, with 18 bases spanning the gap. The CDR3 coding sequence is TGTGCCAGCAGCCCCCAAAACGCAGTAGCAAATGAAAAACTGTTTTTT. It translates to CASSPQNAVANEKLFF.

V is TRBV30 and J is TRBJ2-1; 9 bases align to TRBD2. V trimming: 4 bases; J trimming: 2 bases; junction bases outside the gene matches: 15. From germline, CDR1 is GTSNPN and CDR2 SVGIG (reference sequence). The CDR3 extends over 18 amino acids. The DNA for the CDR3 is TGTGCCTGGACCTACGAAGGGGGGGCTAGCGGGACCTACAATGAGCAGTTCTTC. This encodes CAWTYEGGASGTYNEQFF.

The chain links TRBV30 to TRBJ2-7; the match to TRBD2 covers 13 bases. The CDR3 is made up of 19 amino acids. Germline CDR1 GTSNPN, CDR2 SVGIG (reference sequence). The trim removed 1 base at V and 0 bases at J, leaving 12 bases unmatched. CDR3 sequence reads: CAWSGIPGLAGFYSYEQYF. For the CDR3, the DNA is TGTGCCTGGAGTGGCATTCCGGGACTAGCGGGGTTCTACTCCTACGAGCAGTACTTC.

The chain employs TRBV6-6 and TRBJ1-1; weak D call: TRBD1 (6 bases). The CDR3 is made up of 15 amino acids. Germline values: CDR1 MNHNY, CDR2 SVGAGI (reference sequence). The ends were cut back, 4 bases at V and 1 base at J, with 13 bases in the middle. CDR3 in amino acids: CASSSQGHANTEAFF. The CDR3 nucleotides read TGTGCCAGCAGTTCCCAGGGACACGCGAACACTGAAGCTTTCTTT.